Below, 8 T cell receptor beta chains from the same sample are listed, as sequenced in a study of radiotherapy plus CTLA-4 blockade in lung cancer. Sequenced by immunoSEQ multiplex PCR; TCRdb stores in-frame clones only, minus some. Of roughly 50,000 clones listed, 80% to 85% were seen once; the top ten hold roughly 3.3%. The material sequenced was peripheral blood, taken from a patient treated with radiotherapy plus ipilimumab. All receptors come from a human donor with non-small cell lung cancer who had stable disease on radiotherapy plus ipilimumab.

The rearrangement links TRBV2 to TRBJ2-7, with 7 bases identical to TRBD2. Germline V CDR1 and CDR2: SNHLY, FYNNEI. The CDR3 runs to 13 residues. V dropped 8 bases and J dropped 6; count of bases not matched to a gene: 10. The CDR3 nucleotides read TGTGCCAGCCTAAAGGCGGGAGCTAGCGAGCAGTACTTC. This gives the protein CASLKAGASEQYF.

The rearrangement uses TRBV4-3 and TRBJ2-1; TRBD2 matches at 7 bases. Germline loops: CDR1 LGHNA, CDR2 YSLEER. Trimming at V came to 1 base and at J to 8 bases, leaving 5 bases not matched to a gene. This CDR3 is 14 amino acids long. CDR3 in amino acids: CASSQAGGGYEQFF. The CDR3 bases are TGCGCCAGCAGCCAAGCGGGAGGCGGGTATGAGCAGTTCTTC.

There are a few counts of this clone. The chain joins TRBV28 to TRBJ2-7; TRBD2 aligns across 14 bases. The trim removed 5 bases at V and 2 bases at J, leaving 14 bases unmatched. From germline, CDR1 is MDHEN and CDR2 SYDVKM. The CDR3 contains 19 residues. The CDR3 DNA follows: TGTGCCAGCAGTCTCCCCGGGACTAGCGGGAGCCCAAATCCCTACGAGCAGTACTTC. It specifies CASSLPGTSGSPNPYEQYF.

This chain uses TRBV19 with TRBJ1-2, with TRBD1 matching 8 bases. The germline gives CDR1 LNHDA, CDR2 SQIVND (reference sequence). The V gene end was trimmed by 7 bases and the J gene end by 4 bases; junction bases not matched to a gene: 8. This CDR3 region has 14 residues. As DNA, the CDR3 is TGTGCCAGTAACCCCCCAGGGGGCTCCTATGGCTACACCTTC. It yields the protein CASNPPGGSYGYTF.

The chain has TRBV5-1 and TRBJ2-1; TRBD2 aligns across 12 bases. Germline lookup yields CDR1 SGHRS and CDR2 YFSETQ. The CDR3 runs 16 residues. J lost 8 bases, V lost 4 bases, and 10 bases had no gene match. CDR3 residues: CASSPRTSGASDEQFF. CDR3 nucleotide sequence: TGCGCCAGCAGCCCCAGGACTAGCGGGGCCTCGGATGAGCAGTTCTTC.

This clone was seen a single time. V is TRBV5-1 and J is TRBJ2-2, with D tentatively TRBD1 (6 bases). Germline CDR1 SGHRS, CDR2 YFSETQ. Trimming shortened V by 0 bases and J by 4 bases, and 13 bases separated the two germline ends. This CDR3 contains 16 residues. The CDR3 is CASSLAAGVTTGELFF. The CDR3 DNA reads as TGCGCCAGCAGCTTGGCGGCAGGGGTGACCACCGGGGAGCTGTTTTTT. The variable domain in full, completed from reference TRBV5-1 and TRBJ2-2, reads KAGVTQTPRYLIKTRGQQVTLSCSPISGHRSVSWYQQTPGQGLQFLFEYFSETQRNKGNFPGRFSGRQFSNSRSEMNVSTLELGDSALYLCASSLAAGVTTGELFFGEGSRLTVL.

The chain carries TRBV5-1 and TRBJ1-3; 7 bases agree with TRBD1. Germline V gene data show CDR1 as SGHRS and CDR2 as YFSETQ. CDR3 length: 15 residues. The junction had 4 bases not matched to a gene; V was cut back by 4 bases and J by 0 bases. CDR3 DNA sequence: TGCGCCAGCAGCAAAGACAGGGTCTCTGGAAACACCATATATTTT. This codes for CASSKDRVSGNTIYF.

The chain is built from TRBV4-1 and TRBJ2-3; possibly TRBD2 for D (6 bases). There are 13 residues in the CDR3. Germline assignment: CDR1 MGHRA and CDR2 YSYEKL. Trimming pared 4 bases from V and 2 bases from J, leaving 7 bases between. The DNA for the CDR3 is TGCGCCAGCAGCCTAGCGGTCACAGATACGCAGTATTTT. It yields the protein CASSLAVTDTQYF.